A selection of T cell receptor beta chains follows, all from one sample in a study of Tregs in tolerant kidney transplant recipients. Assay: immunoSEQ multiplex PCR; the TCRdb copy retains only in-frame clones and omits some. Of about 240,000 clones listed, around 82% are singletons. Input material: CD4+ T cells from blood. The origin of the receptors is a human donor in good health. Both conserved end residues are part of each CDR3. The D gene is left open where the match is weak. Clone size is stated in some rows and not others, as once, few, many or a class when expanded.

V: TRBV5-1; size: -; D: -; J: TRBJ2-5; CDR3: CASSFRGMRETQYF; DNA: TGCGCCAGCAGCTTTCGCGGGATGAGGGAGACCCAGTACTTC
V: TRBV4-1; size: -; D: -; J: TRBJ1-1; CDR3: CASRDGLETEAFF; DNA: TGCGCCAGCAGGGACGGGCTTGAAACTGAAGCTTTCTTT
V: TRBV2; size: once; D: -; J: TRBJ2-3; CDR3: CASSGGRTDTQYF; DNA: TGTGCCAGCAGTGGGGGGCGAACAGATACGCAGTATTTT
V: TRBV29-1; size: -; D: -; J: TRBJ1-2; CDR3: CSVERTYRDYGYTF; DNA: TGCAGCGTTGAGCGCACCTATCGGGACTATGGCTACACCTTC
V: TRBV5-1; size: -; D: -; J: TRBJ2-5; CDR3: CASREGPQETQYF; DNA: TGCGCCAGCAGGGAAGGGCCCCAAGAGACCCAGTACTTC
V: TRBV5-1; size: -; D: -; J: TRBJ2-1; CDR3: CASSLVFDNEQFF; DNA: TGCGCCAGCAGCTTGGTCTTTGACAATGAGCAGTTCTTC
V: TRBV5-4; size: few; D: TRBD2; J: TRBJ2-7; CDR3: CASSPGLAASYEQYF; DNA: TGTGCCAGCAGCCCCGGACTAGCGGCTTCCTACGAGCAGTACTTC
V: TRBV7-9; size: -; D: -; J: TRBJ2-3; CDR3: CASSKLGGAGSTNTQYF; DNA: TGTGCCAGCAGCAAACTGGGGGGCGCGGGCAGCACAAATACGCAGTATTTT
V: TRBV6-6; size: -; D: -; J: TRBJ2-7; CDR3: CASSPRGSLTF; DNA: TGTGCCAGCAGTCCCAGGGGAAGTCTAACCTTC
V: TRBV9; size: -; D: -; J: TRBJ2-5; CDR3: CASSVGGGSGTNQETQYF; DNA: TGTGCCAGCAGCGTAGGGGGCGGGAGTGGGACAAACCAAGAGACCCAGTACTTC
V: TRBV9; size: -; D: -; J: TRBJ2-3; CDR3: CASSVAVAPDTQYF; DNA: TGTGCCAGCAGCGTAGCAGTAGCCCCAGATACGCAGTATTTT
V: TRBV2; size: -; D: -; J: TRBJ1-1; CDR3: CASRVGGRTEAFF; DNA: TGTGCCAGCAGAGTCGGGGGTCGGACTGAAGCTTTCTTT
V: TRBV5-1; size: -; D: -; J: TRBJ2-2; CDR3: CASSLPASNTGELFF; DNA: TGCGCCAGCAGCTTACCAGCCTCGAACACCGGGGAGCTGTTTTTT
V: TRBV6-1; size: once; D: -; J: TRBJ2-7; CDR3: CASSLQREFYEQYF; DNA: TGTGCCAGCAGTTTACAGAGAGAGTTCTACGAGCAGTACTTC
V: TRBV30; size: -; D: -; J: TRBJ1-1; CDR3: CAWSRDPNTEAFF; DNA: TGTGCCTGGAGCAGGGATCCGAACACTGAAGCTTTCTTT
V: TRBV19; size: -; D: -; J: TRBJ2-7; CDR3: CASSMRIVDEQYF; DNA: TGTGCCAGTAGTATGCGGATTGTAGACGAGCAGTACTTC
V: TRBV6-5; size: once; D: -; J: TRBJ2-7; CDR3: CASSPRTVLIDEQYF; DNA: TGTGCCAGCAGTCCTCGGACAGTGCTAATCGACGAGCAGTACTTC
V: TRBV7-8; size: -; D: TRBD1; J: TRBJ1-2; CDR3: CASSLAGGGYGYTF; DNA: TGTGCCAGCAGCTTAGCAGGGGGCGGCTATGGCTACACCTTC
V: TRBV9; size: -; D: TRBD1; J: TRBJ1-2; CDR3: CSSSVTGGLYGYTF; DNA: TGTTCCAGCAGCGTAACAGGGGGACTCTATGGCTACACCTTC
V: TRBV7-9; size: -; D: -; J: TRBJ1-6; CDR3: CASSLRGGGNNSPLHF; DNA: TGTGCCAGCAGCTTACGAGGGGGAGGTAATAATTCACCCCTCCACTTT
V: TRBV5-6; size: -; D: -; J: TRBJ2-3; CDR3: CASSPFGDTQYF; DNA: TGTGCCAGCAGCCCGTTCGGAGATACGCAGTATTTT
V: TRBV5-4; size: -; D: -; J: TRBJ2-1; CDR3: CASSSAPLNEQFF; DNA: TGTGCCAGCAGCTCCGCACCCCTCAATGAGCAGTTCTTC
V: TRBV7-9; size: -; D: TRBD2; J: TRBJ2-1; CDR3: CASSLGSGRAYNEQFF; DNA: TGTGCCAGCAGCTTAGGTAGCGGGAGGGCCTACAATGAGCAGTTCTTC
V: TRBV6-5; size: -; D: -; J: TRBJ1-1; CDR3: CASSYLEGAEAFF; DNA: TGTGCCAGCAGTTACCTGGAGGGGGCTGAAGCTTTCTTT
V: TRBV5-1; size: -; D: -; J: TRBJ2-5; CDR3: CASSLGTGRETQYF; DNA: TGCGCCAGCAGCTTGGGGACTGGAAGGGAGACCCAGTACTTC
V: TRBV6-6; size: few; D: -; J: TRBJ2-2; CDR3: CASSYGTGELFF; DNA: TGTGCCAGCAGTTACGGGACCGGGGAGCTGTTTTTT
V: TRBV7-3; size: -; D: -; J: TRBJ2-3; CDR3: CASSWGLPSTDTQYF; DNA: TGTGCCAGCAGCTGGGGACTGCCTAGCACAGATACGCAGTATTTT
V: TRBV2; size: -; D: TRBD1; J: TRBJ1-2; CDR3: CASTGTGTYGYTF; DNA: TGTGCCAGCACCGGGACAGGGACCTATGGCTACACCTTC
V: TRBV4-2; size: -; D: -; J: TRBJ2-2; CDR3: CASSSPLGLFTGELFF; DNA: TGTGCCAGCAGCTCCCCCCTGGGGCTCTTCACCGGGGAGCTGTTTTTT
V: TRBV11-3; size: -; D: -; J: TRBJ1-1; CDR3: CASSQNGPNTEAFF; DNA: TGTGCCAGCAGCCAAAACGGCCCGAACACTGAAGCTTTCTTT
V: TRBV19; size: few; D: -; J: TRBJ1-1; CDR3: CASMGDMNTEAFF; DNA: TGTGCCAGTATGGGGGATATGAACACTGAAGCTTTCTTT
V: TRBV5-6; size: -; D: -; J: TRBJ2-7; CDR3: CASSLSGGQYF; DNA: TGTGCCAGCAGCCTCTCCGGCGGGCAGTACTTC
V: TRBV18; size: -; D: -; J: TRBJ1-5; CDR3: CASSPTGSRNQPQHF; DNA: TGTGCCAGCTCACCAACTGGGAGCCGCAATCAGCCCCAGCATTTT
V: TRBV11-3; size: -; D: -; J: TRBJ2-7; CDR3: CASSLGDSPYEQYF; DNA: TGTGCCAGCAGCTTAGGTGACAGCCCCTACGAGCAGTACTTC
V: TRBV27; size: -; D: -; J: TRBJ1-3; CDR3: CASSFSGTGNTIYF; DNA: TGTGCCAGCAGTTTCTCCGGGACAGGAAACACCATATATTTT
V: TRBV6-5; size: -; D: TRBD1; J: TRBJ2-7; CDR3: CASSYRQGYYEQYF; DNA: TGTGCCAGCAGTTACCGACAGGGGTATTACGAGCAGTACTTC
V: TRBV27; size: once; D: -; J: TRBJ2-7; CDR3: CASSRDRLTYEQYF; DNA: TGTGCCAGCAGCCGAGACAGGCTTACCTACGAGCAGTACTTC
V: TRBV9; size: -; D: -; J: TRBJ1-4; CDR3: CASSVSLGEKLFF; DNA: TGTGCCAGCAGCGTTTCTTTGGGGGAAAAACTGTTTTTT
V: TRBV7-9; size: once; D: -; J: TRBJ1-4; CDR3: CASSSVSHRLWEKLFF; DNA: TGTGCCAGCAGCTCAGTATCGCACCGCCTTTGGGAAAAACTGTTTTTT
V: TRBV11-2; size: -; D: -; J: TRBJ2-7; CDR3: CASSLVGYRDYEQYF; DNA: TGTGCCAGCAGCTTAGTGGGGTACCGAGACTACGAGCAGTACTTC
V: TRBV5-1; size: -; D: TRBD1; J: TRBJ2-2; CDR3: CASSRGGTGANTGELFF; DNA: TGCGCCAGCAGCAGGGGAGGGACAGGGGCGAACACCGGGGAGCTGTTTTTT
V: TRBV27; size: -; D: TRBD1; J: TRBJ2-7; CDR3: CASSLGSGGVYEQYF; DNA: TGTGCCAGCAGTTTAGGCTCAGGGGGCGTCTACGAGCAGTACTTC
V: TRBV6-1; size: -; D: -; J: TRBJ1-4; CDR3: CASRNGRTNEKLFF; DNA: TGTGCCAGCAGAAATGGTAGGACTAATGAAAAACTGTTTTTT
V: TRBV29-1; size: -; D: -; J: TRBJ1-1; CDR3: CSVSGPGTEAFF; DNA: TGCAGCGTTTCCGGTCCCGGCACTGAAGCTTTCTTT
V: TRBV2; size: -; D: -; J: TRBJ1-1; CDR3: CASSTNWEGGTEAFF; DNA: TGTGCCAGCAGTACCAATTGGGAGGGGGGGACTGAAGCTTTCTTT
V: TRBV4-2; size: -; D: TRBD2; J: TRBJ2-7; CDR3: CASSQVVLAGIYEQYF; DNA: TGTGCCAGCAGCCAAGTCGTGCTAGCGGGGATTTACGAGCAGTACTTC
V: TRBV27; size: once; D: -; J: TRBJ2-7; CDR3: CASSWPGATYEQYF; DNA: TGTGCCAGCAGTTGGCCAGGGGCCACCTACGAGCAGTACTTC
V: TRBV4-2; size: -; D: -; J: TRBJ1-5; CDR3: CASSLGPNQPQHF; DNA: TGTGCCAGCAGCCTCGGACCCAATCAGCCCCAGCATTTT
V: TRBV4-2; size: -; D: TRBD2; J: TRBJ2-1; CDR3: CASSQELTSGSPFYEQFF; DNA: TGTGCCAGCAGCCAAGAATTAACTAGCGGGAGCCCCTTTTATGAGCAGTTCTTC
V: TRBV6-5; size: -; D: -; J: TRBJ1-1; CDR3: CASSYQSGPYTEAFF; DNA: TGTGCCAGCAGTTACCAGTCCGGGCCCTACACTGAAGCTTTCTTT
V: TRBV6-6; size: -; D: -; J: TRBJ2-7; CDR3: CASSYSGQGLSKQYF; DNA: TGTGCCAGCAGTTACTCGGGACAAGGATTGTCGAAGCAGTACTTC